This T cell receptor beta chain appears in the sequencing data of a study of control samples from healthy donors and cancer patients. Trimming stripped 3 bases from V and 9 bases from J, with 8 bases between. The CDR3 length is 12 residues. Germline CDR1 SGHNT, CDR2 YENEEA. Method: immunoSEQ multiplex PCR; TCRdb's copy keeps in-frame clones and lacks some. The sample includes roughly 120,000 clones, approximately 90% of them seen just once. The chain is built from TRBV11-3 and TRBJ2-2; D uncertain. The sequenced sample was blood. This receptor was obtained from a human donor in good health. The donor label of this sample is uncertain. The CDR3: CASSLGPRELFF. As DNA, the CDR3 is TGTGCCAGCAGCTTGGGTCCTCGGGAGCTGTTTTTT.